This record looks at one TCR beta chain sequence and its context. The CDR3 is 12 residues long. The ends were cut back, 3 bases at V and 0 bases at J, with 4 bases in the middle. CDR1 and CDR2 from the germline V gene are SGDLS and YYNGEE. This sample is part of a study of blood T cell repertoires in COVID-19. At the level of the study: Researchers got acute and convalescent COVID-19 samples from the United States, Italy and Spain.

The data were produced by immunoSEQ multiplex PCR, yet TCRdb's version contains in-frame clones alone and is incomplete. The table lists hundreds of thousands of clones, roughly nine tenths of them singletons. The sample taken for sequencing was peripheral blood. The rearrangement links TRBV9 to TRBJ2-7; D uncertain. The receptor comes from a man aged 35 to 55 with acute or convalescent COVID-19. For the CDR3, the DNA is TGTGCCAGCAGCGCCAACTCCTACGAGCAGTACTTC. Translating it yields CASSANSYEQYF.